The sequence of this TCR beta chain was determined in a study of control samples from healthy donors and cancer patients. Between the trimmed V and J ends, which lost 0 bases and 0 bases, there was a span of 9 bases. CDR1 and CDR2 (germline): SGHRS, YFSETQ. The CDR3 extends over 15 amino acids. The data were produced by immunoSEQ multiplex PCR, yet TCRdb's version contains in-frame clones alone and is incomplete. Of about 130,000 clones listed, 75% to 95% are singletons. The specimen sequenced was blood. The sequence derives from a young man in good health. J is TRBJ1-2 and V is TRBV5-1; the D gene is possibly TRBD1 (6 bases). CDR3 in amino acids: CASSLERGANYGYTF. The CDR3, as DNA: TGCGCCAGCAGCTTGGAGAGGGGGGCTAACTATGGCTACACCTTC.